This TCR beta chain was documented in a study of blood T cell repertoires in COVID-19. Generated by immunoSEQ multiplex PCR, the TCRdb table keeps only in-frame clones and is missing some. The repertoire holds 250,000 to 350,000 clones, with over 75% as singletons. The germline gives CDR1 LNHDA, CDR2 SQIVND (reference sequence). V shed 6 bases and J shed 7 bases, with 13 bases lying between them. The CDR3 loop spans 13 amino acids. Participants came from some 23 US areas, aged roughly 18 to 100 years. The sample was PBMCs or T cells enriched from blood (not recorded which). The TCR comes from a woman aged 30 to 39 who had recovered from COVID-19. The rearrangement joins TRBV19 to TRBJ2-1; possible D gene TRBD1, 6 bases. In nucleotides, the CDR3 is TGTGCCAGTAGCGAGGGGGTAGGGAATGAGCAGTTCTTC. Translated: CASSEGVGNEQFF.